This T cell receptor beta chain was identified during a study of response to subunit inactivated influenza vaccine. Study observations and caveats: Every seasonal influenza vaccination brings in few new T cells, the authors suggested.

Germline loops: CDR1 LNHDA, CDR2 SQIVND (reference sequence). The V end was cut by 1 base, the J end by 6 bases, with 6 bases between. This CDR3 comprises 12 residues. TCRdb re-called the RT-PCR reads through MiXCR, storing one row per CDR3 protein. Of some 500,000 distinct CDR3 sequences in the sample, roughly 13% were seen once. Only a few counts were recorded for this clonotype. Its antigen remains unknown. The sample in question was PBMCs from blood, obtained roughly 46 days after vaccination. The rearrangement uses TRBV19 and TRBJ1-2; D call uncertain. The source is a man aged 50-59 years who received an inactivated influenza vaccine. The CDR3 DNA reads as TGTGCCAGTAGTATAGTCGGTAATGGCTACACCTTC. This encodes CASSIVGNGYTF.